The T cell receptor (beta chain) under discussion was sequenced for a study of OX40 agonist ivuxolimab in advanced cancers. As for the study in general: An agonistic anti-OX40 (CD134) antibody, ivuxolimab, was used to treat the patients.

A word on this clone: The antigen remains unidentified.

This CDR3 has 15 residues. In germline, CDR1 is LNHDA, CDR2 SQIVND (reference sequence). V dropped 6 bases and J dropped 2; count of bases not matched to a gene: 8. Study results and caveats: Low normalized T-cell clonal expansion was also seen in some nonresponders. Dosing at 0.1 to 3.0 mg/kg was accompanied by clonal expansion of CD4+ and CD8+ blood T cells by week 6.

TCRdb's copy holds only in-frame clones and misses some; the assay was immunoSEQ multiplex PCR. The data show 75,000 to 90,000 clones, around 85% seen once. The chain recombines TRBV19 with TRBJ2-7; TRBD1 matches 9 bases. The material sequenced was CD4+ or CD8+ T cells sorted from blood, taken in a trial of the OX40 agonist ivuxolimab. The sequence was obtained from an adult with an advanced solid tumor such as melanoma, head and neck, liver or kidney cancer. The CDR3 loop is CASSLAGDRAYEQYF. In DNA, the CDR3 is TGTGCCAGTAGCCTTGCTGGGGACAGGGCCTACGAGCAGTACTTC.